This entry describes one T cell receptor beta chain. This CDR3 has 16 residues. V lost 6 bases and J lost 3; bases outside the gene matches: 12. Germline CDR1 and CDR2: MDHEN and SYDVKM. The data derive from a study of T cell responses to AZD1222 COVID-19 vaccine. Only in-frame clones appear in the TCRdb table, and some are missing; sequencing was by immunoSEQ multiplex PCR. The sample gives approximately 110,000 clones, about 85% of which show up once; 2% to 3% is in the top ten. The TCR was taken from an adult who received the AZD1222 COVID-19 vaccine. This rearrangement joins TRBV28 to TRBJ1-1; 8 nucleotides line up with TRBD1. The starting material was peripheral blood, obtained 28 days after the second AZD1222 dose. CDR3: CASRSVDRVRDTEAFF. CDR3 nucleotide sequence: TGTGCCAGCAGATCCGTGGACAGGGTCAGGGACACTGAAGCTTTCTTT.